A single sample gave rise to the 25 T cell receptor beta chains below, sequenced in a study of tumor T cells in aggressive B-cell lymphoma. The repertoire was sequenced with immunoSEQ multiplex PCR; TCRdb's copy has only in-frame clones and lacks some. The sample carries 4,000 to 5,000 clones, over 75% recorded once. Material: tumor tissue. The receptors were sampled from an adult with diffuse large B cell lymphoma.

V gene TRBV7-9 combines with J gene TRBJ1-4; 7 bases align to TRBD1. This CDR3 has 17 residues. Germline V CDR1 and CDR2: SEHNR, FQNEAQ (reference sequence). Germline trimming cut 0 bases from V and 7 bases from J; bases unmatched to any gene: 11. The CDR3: CASSLATPTGRGEKLFF. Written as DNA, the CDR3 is TGTGCCAGCAGCTTAGCTACCCCGACAGGGAGAGGTGAAAAACTGTTTTTT.

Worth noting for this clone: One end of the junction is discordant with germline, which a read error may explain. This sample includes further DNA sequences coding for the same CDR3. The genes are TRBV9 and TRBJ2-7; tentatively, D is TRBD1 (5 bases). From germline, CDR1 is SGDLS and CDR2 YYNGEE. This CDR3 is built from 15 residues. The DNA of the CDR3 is TGTGCCAGCAGCATTCATGGAGACAGCTACTACGAGCAATACTTC. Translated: CASSIHGDSYYEQYF.

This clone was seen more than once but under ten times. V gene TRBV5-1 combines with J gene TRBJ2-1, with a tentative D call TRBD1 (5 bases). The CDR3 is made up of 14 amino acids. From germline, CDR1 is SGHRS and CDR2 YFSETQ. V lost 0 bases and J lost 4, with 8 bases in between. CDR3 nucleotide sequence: TGCGCCAGCAGCTTGGGGCAGGGTTACAATGAGCAGTTCTTC. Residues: CASSLGQGYNEQFF.

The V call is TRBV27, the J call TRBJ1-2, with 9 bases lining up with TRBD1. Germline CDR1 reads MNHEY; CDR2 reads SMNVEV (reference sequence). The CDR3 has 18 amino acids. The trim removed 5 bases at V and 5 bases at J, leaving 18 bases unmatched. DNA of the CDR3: TGTGCCAGCAGTCCCACCCCGGGACAGGGTCCAATTTTATATGGCTACACCTTC. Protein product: CASSPTPGQGPILYGYTF.

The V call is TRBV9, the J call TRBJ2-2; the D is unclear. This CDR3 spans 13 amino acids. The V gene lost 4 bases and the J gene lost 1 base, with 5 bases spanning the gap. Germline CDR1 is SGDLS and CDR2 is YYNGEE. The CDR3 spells CASSLLNTGELFF. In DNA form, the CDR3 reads TGTGCCAGCAGCCTATTGAACACCGGGGAGCTGTTTTTT.

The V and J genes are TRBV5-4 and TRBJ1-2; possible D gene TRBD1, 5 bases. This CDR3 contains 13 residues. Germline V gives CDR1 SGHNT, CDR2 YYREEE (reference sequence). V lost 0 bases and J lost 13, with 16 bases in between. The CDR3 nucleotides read TGTGCCAGCAGCTTGGAGGGGCGCCGGAGATTCACCTTC. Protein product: CASSLEGRRRFTF.

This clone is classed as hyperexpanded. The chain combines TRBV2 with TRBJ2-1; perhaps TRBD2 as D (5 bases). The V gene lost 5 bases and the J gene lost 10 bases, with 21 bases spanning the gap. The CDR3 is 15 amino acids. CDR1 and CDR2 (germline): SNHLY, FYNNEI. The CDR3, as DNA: TGTGCCAGCAGTACACCCGGGCAGGTGGCGGGCGAGCAGTTCTTC. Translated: CASSTPGQVAGEQFF.

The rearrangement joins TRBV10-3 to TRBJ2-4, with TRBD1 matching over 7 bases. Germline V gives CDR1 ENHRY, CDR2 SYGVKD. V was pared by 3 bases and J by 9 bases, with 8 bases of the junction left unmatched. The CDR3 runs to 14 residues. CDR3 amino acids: CAISDHRGDAIQYF. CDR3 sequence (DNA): TGTGCCATCAGTGACCACAGGGGAGACGCCATTCAGTACTTC.

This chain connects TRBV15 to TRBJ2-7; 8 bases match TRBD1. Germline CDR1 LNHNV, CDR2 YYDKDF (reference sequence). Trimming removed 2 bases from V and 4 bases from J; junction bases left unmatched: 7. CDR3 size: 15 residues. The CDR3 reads CATSRRTGTKYEQYF. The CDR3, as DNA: TGTGCCACCAGCAGAAGGACAGGGACAAAGTACGAGCAGTACTTC.

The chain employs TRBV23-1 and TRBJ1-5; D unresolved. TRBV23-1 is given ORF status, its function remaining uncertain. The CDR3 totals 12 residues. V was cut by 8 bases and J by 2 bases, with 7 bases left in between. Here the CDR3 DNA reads TGCGCCAGCCGGTACGGCAATCAGCCCCAGCATTTT. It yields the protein CASRYGNQPQHF.

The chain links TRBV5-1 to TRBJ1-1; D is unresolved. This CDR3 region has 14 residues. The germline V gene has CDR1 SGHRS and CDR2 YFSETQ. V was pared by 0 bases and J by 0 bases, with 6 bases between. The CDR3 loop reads CASSLGRLNTEAFF. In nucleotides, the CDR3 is TGCGCCAGCAGCTTGGGGCGGTTGAACACTGAAGCTTTCTTT.

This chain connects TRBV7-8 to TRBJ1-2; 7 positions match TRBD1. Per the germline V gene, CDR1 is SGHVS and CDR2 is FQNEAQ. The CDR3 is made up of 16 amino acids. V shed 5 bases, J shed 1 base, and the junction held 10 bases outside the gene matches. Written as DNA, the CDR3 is TGTGCCAGCAGCCCCAGGGGGGACACCTATAACTATGGCTACACCTTC. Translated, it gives CASSPRGDTYNYGYTF.

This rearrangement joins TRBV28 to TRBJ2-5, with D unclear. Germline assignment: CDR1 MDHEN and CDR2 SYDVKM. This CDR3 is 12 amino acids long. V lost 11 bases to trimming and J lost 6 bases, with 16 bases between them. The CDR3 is CAGNVGVKTQYF. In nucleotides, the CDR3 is TGTGCCGGCAATGTGGGCGTAAAGACCCAGTACTTC.

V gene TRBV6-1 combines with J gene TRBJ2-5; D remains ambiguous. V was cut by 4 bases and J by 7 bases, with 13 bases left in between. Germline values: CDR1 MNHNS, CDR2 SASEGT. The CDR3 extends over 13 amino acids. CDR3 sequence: CASSVEEHLTQYF. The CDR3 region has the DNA TGTGCCAGCAGTGTTGAGGAACACTTGACCCAGTACTTC.

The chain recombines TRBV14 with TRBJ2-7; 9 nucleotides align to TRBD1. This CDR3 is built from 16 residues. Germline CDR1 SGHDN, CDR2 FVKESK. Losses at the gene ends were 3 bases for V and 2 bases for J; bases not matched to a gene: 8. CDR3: CASSHDRGSSPYEQYF. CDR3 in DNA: TGTGCCAGCAGCCACGACAGGGGGTCTTCCCCCTACGAGCAGTACTTC.

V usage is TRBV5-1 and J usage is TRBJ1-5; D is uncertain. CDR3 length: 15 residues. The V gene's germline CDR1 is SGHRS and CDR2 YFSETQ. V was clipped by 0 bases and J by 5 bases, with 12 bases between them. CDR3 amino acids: CASSLESGKDQPQHF. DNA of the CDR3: TGCGCCAGCAGCTTGGAATCCGGGAAAGATCAGCCCCAGCATTTT. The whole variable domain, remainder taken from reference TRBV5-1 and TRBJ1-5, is KAGVTQTPRYLIKTRGQQVTLSCSPISGHRSVSWYQQTPGQGLQFLFEYFSETQRNKGNFPGRFSGRQFSNSRSEMNVSTLELGDSALYLCASSLESGKDQPQHFGDGTRLSIL.

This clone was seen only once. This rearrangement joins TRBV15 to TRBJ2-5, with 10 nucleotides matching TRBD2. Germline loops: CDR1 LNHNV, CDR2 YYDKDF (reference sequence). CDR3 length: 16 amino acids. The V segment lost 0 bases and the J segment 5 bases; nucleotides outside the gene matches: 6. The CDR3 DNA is TGTGCCACCAGCAGAGATGGTAGCGGGGGGTGGGAGACCCAGTACTTC. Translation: CATSRDGSGGWETQYF. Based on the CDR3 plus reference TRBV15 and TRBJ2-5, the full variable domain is DAMVIQNPRYQVTQFGKPVTLSCSQTLNHNVMYWYQQKSSQAPKLLFHYYDKDFNNEADTPDNFQSRRPNTSFCFLDIRSPGLGDTAMYLCATSRDGSGGWETQYFGPGTRLLVL.

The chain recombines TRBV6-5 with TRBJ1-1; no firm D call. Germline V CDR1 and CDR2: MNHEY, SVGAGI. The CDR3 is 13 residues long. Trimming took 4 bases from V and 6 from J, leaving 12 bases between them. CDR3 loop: CASSFSGFSEAFF. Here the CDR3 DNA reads TGTGCCAGCAGTTTTTCGGGGTTCTCTGAAGCTTTCTTT.

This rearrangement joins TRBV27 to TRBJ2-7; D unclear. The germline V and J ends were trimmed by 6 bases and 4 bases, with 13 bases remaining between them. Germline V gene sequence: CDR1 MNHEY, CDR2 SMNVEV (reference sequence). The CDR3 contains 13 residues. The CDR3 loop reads CASRRLATYEQYF. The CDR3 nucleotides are TGTGCCAGCAGAAGACTGGCAACTTACGAGCAGTACTTC.

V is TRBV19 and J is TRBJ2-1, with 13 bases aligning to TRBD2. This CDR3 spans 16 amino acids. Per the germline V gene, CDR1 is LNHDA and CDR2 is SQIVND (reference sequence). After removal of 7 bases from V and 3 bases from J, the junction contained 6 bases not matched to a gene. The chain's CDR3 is CASKELAGGGYNEQFF. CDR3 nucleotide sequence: TGTGCCAGTAAAGAACTAGCGGGGGGGGGCTACAATGAGCAGTTCTTC.

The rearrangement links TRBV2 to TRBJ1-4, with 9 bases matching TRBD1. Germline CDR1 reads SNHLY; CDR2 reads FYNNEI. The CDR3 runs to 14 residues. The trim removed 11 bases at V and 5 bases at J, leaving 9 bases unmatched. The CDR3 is CAGRPGQGNEKLFF. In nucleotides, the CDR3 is TGTGCCGGTCGCCCGGGACAGGGCAATGAAAAACTGTTTTTT.

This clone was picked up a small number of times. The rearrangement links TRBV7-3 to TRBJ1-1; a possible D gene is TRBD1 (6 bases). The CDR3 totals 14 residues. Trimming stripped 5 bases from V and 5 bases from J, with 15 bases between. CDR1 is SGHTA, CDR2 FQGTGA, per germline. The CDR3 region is CASSPPGEGTEAFF. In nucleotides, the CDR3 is TGTGCCAGCAGCCCCCCAGGGGAAGGGACTGAAGCTTTCTTT.

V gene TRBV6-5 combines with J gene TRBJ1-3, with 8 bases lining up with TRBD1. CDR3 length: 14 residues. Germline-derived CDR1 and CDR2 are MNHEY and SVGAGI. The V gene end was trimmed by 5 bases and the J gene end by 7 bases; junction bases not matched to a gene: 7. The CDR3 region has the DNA TGTGCCAGCAGTCCATCCGGGACAGGCAACACCATATATTTT. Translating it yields CASSPSGTGNTIYF.

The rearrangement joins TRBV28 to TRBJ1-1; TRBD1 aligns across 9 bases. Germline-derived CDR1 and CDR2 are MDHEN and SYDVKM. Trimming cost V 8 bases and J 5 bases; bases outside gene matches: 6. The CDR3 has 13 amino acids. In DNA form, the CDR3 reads TGTGCCAGCGCCCGGGACAGGGAAACTGAAGCTTTCTTT. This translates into CASARDRETEAFF. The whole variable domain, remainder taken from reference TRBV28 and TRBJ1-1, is DVKVTQSSRYLVKRTGEKVFLECVQDMDHENMFWYRQDPGLGLRLIYFSYDVKMKEKGDIPEGYSVSREKKERFSLILESASTNQTSMYLCASARDRETEAFFGQGTRLTVV.

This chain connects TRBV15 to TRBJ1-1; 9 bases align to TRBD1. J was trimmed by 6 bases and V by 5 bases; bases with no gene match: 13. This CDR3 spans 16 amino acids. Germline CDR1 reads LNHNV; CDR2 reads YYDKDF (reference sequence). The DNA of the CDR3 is TGTGCCACCAGCGGGGGTGATGGGACAGGGAATGCTGAAGCTTTCTTT. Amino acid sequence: CATSGGDGTGNAEAFF.